This entry concerns a single T cell receptor (beta chain). Sequenced by immunoSEQ multiplex PCR; TCRdb stores in-frame clones only, minus some. The sample gives 200,000 to 300,000 clones, 85% to 90% of which show up once; roughly 5.6% is in the top ten. This sample stems from a study of blood T cell repertoires in COVID-19. Study summary: T cells, B-cell-depleted T cells, or PBMCs provided the cDNA or gDNA that served as material.

Those enrolled in Seattle joined during active infection and were followed longitudinally afterward. V was pared by 7 bases and J by 2 bases, with 4 bases of the junction left unmatched. CDR1 MNHEY and CDR2 SVGAGI come from the germline V gene. The CDR3 consists of 14 residues. The origin of this receptor is a woman aged 60 to 75 with COVID-19, enrolled during active disease. This chain links TRBV6-5 with TRBJ1-2, with 10 nucleotides matching TRBD1. The specimen was peripheral blood. This CDR3 is CASTRTGGNYGYTF. The DNA for the CDR3 is TGTGCCAGCACCCGGACAGGGGGAAACTATGGCTACACCTTC.